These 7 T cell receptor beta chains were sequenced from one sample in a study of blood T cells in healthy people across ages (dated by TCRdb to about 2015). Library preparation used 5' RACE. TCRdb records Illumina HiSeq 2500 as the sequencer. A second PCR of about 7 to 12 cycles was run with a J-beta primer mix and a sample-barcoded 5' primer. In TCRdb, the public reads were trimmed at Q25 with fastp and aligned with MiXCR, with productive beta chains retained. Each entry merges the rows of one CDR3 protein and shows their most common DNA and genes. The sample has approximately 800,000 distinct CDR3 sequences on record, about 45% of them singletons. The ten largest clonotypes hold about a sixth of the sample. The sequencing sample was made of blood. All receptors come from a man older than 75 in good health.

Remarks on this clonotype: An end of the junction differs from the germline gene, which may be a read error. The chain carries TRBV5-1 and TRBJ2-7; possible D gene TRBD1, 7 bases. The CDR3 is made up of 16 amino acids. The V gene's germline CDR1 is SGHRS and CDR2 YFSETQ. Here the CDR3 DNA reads TGCGCCAGCAGCGCTTCACCCACAGGGGCGGACTACAAGCAGTACTTC. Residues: CASSASPTGADYKQYF.

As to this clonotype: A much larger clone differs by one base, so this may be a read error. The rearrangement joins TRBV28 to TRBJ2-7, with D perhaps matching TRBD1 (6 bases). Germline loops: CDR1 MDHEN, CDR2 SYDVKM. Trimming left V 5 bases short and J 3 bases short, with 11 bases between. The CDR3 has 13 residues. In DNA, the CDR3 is TGTGCCAGCAGTGTAAGGGACATCTACGAGCAGTACTTC. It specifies CASSVRDIYEQYF.

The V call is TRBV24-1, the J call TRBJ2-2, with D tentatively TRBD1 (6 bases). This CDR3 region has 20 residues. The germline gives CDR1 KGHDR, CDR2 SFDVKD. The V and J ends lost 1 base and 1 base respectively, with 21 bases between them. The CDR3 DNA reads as TGTGCCACCAGTGATTTAGGGGCGGGCGGACAGTCTGTGAACACCGGGGAGCTGTTTTTT. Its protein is CATSDLGAGGQSVNTGELFF.

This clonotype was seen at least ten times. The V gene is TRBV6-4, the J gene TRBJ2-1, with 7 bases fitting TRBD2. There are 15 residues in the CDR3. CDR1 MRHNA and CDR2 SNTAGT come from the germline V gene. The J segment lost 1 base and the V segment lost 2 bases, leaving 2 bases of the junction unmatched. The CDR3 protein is CASSDGLVSYNEQFF. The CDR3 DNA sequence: TGTGCCAGCAGTGACGGACTAGTATCCTACAATGAGCAGTTCTTC.

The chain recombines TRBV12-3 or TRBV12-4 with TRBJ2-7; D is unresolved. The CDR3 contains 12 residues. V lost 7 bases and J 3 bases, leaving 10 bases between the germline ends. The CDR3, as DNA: TGTGCCAGCACGCCCGGAAACTACGAGCAGTACTTC. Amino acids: CASTPGNYEQYF.

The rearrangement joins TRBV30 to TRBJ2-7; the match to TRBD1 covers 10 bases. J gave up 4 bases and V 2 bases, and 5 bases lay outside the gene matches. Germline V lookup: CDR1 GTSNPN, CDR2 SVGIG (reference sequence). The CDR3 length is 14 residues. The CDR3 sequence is CAWSRDRGTYEQYF. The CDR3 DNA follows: TGTGCCTGGAGTCGGGACAGGGGAACTTACGAGCAGTACTTC.

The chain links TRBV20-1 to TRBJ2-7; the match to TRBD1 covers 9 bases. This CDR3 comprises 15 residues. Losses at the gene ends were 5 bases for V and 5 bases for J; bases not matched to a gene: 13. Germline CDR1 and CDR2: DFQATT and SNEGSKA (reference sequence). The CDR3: CSAYETGGAENEQYF. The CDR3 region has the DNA TGCAGTGCTTACGAAACAGGGGGCGCCGAAAACGAGCAGTACTTC.